Below, 26 T cell receptor beta chains from the same sample are listed, as sequenced in a study of blood T cell repertoires in COVID-19. Only in-frame clones appear in the TCRdb table, and some are missing; sequencing was by immunoSEQ multiplex PCR. This sample has hundreds of thousands of clones; about 84% occur once, and the top ten carry around 4.5%. Material for sequencing was PBMCs or T cells enriched from blood (not recorded which). These receptors all come from a man aged 25 to 40 with acute COVID-19.

This chain links TRBV9 with TRBJ1-2; 7 bases map to TRBD1. V shed 4 bases, J shed 0 bases, and the junction held 6 bases outside the gene matches. The CDR3 is made up of 15 amino acids. CDR1 and CDR2 (germline): SGDLS, YYNGEE. CDR3 protein: CASSPRGQPNYGYTF. As DNA, the CDR3 is TGTGCCAGCAGCCCCCGGGGACAGCCTAACTATGGCTACACCTTC.

The chain employs TRBV5-6 and TRBJ1-4, with D maybe TRBD1 (5 bases). This CDR3 contains 14 residues. V was shortened by 0 bases and J by 8 bases, with 11 bases between the two germline ends. Germline V gene sequence: CDR1 SGHDT, CDR2 YYEEEE. The CDR3 bases are TGTGCCAGCAGCTTGGCAGGGATGGGGGAAAAACTGTTTTTT. Translating gives CASSLAGMGEKLFF. Variable domain in full (rest from reference TRBV5-6 and TRBJ1-4): DAGVTQSPTHLIKTRGQQVTLRCSPKSGHDTVSWYQQALGQGPQFIFQYYEEEERQRGNFPDRFSGHQFPNYSSELNVNALLLGDSALYLCASSLAGMGEKLFFGSGTQLSVL.

V and J are TRBV11-2 and TRBJ1-6; D not certain. The CDR3 runs to 15 residues. V gave up 2 bases and J gave up 9 bases, with 14 bases separating them. The germline V gene has CDR1 SGHAT and CDR2 FQNNGV. CDR3 sequence (DNA): TGTGCCAGCAGCTTACAGGCGGGATCATTTTCACCCCTCCACTTT. This codes for CASSLQAGSFSPLHF.

At least ten counts were recorded for this clone. The chain joins TRBV5-1 to TRBJ2-1, with a weak D call TRBD1 (6 bases). CDR3 length: 14 amino acids. The germline V and J ends were trimmed by 0 bases and 6 bases, with 10 bases remaining between them. Germline V gives CDR1 SGHRS, CDR2 YFSETQ. The DNA of the CDR3 is TGCGCCAGCAGCTTGGGGGGGCACGGCAATGAGCAGTTCTTC. It yields the protein CASSLGGHGNEQFF.

In this sample, this clone turned up a few times. This rearrangement joins TRBV5-1 to TRBJ1-1; D might be TRBD1 (6 bases). The CDR3 is made up of 17 amino acids. With 4 bases removed from V and 0 bases from J, the gap between germline ends came to 19 bases. Germline-derived CDR1 and CDR2 are SGHRS and YFSETQ. CDR3 protein: CASSTDSQGQMNTEAFF. For the CDR3, the DNA is TGCGCCAGCAGCACGGACAGTCAGGGGCAGATGAACACTGAAGCTTTCTTT.

V is TRBV6-5 and J is TRBJ1-6; TRBD1 matches 10 bases. Germline-derived CDR1 and CDR2 are MNHEY and SVGAGI. Trimming took 4 bases from V and 6 from J; bases not matched to a gene: 3. CDR3 size: 15 residues. CDR3 nucleotide sequence: TGTGCCAGCAGTTTGGACAGGGGGAGTAATTCACCCCTCCACTTT. This translates into CASSLDRGSNSPLHF.

The chain has TRBV7-2 and TRBJ2-1, with TRBD2 matching 8 bases. The V gene's germline CDR1 is SGHTA and CDR2 FQGNSA. The V gene end was trimmed by 1 base and the J gene end by 1 base; junction bases not matched to a gene: 3. CDR3 length: 16 residues. This CDR3 reads CASSLGRGGSYNEQFF. The CDR3 region has the DNA TGTGCCAGCAGCTTAGGGCGCGGGGGGTCCTACAATGAGCAGTTCTTC.

V usage is TRBV9 and J usage is TRBJ1-5; possibly TRBD1 for D (6 bases). V was cut by 4 bases and J by 7 bases, with 15 bases left in between. The CDR3 contains 14 residues. Germline V gene sequence: CDR1 SGDLS, CDR2 YYNGEE. The CDR3 protein is CASSPRGGGQPQHF. CDR3 DNA: TGTGCCAGCAGCCCCCGGGGAGGGGGACAGCCCCAGCATTTT.

For this clone: Other DNA sequences in this sample translate to the same CDR3. As DNA, the CDR3 is TGTGCCAGCAGCTTCCGGGACAGGGGCTACGAGCAGTACTTC. It yields the protein CASSFRDRGYEQYF. The chain combines TRBV7-9 with TRBJ2-7; 10 bases are a match to TRBD1. Germline V CDR1 and CDR2: SEHNR, FQNEAQ (reference sequence). This CDR3 spans 14 amino acids. Germline trimming cut 3 bases from V and 3 bases from J; bases unmatched to any gene: 2.

The chain carries TRBV10-2 and TRBJ1-2, with D possibly TRBD1 on 6 matching bases. V was shortened by 10 bases and J by 5 bases, with 14 bases between the two germline ends. This CDR3 has 12 residues. The germline V gene has CDR1 WSHSY and CDR2 SAAADI. The CDR3 DNA reads as TGCGCCACAGGGGAGGGGGTTTATGGCTACACCTTC. It specifies CATGEGVYGYTF.

This clone was picked up many times. The chain is built from TRBV3-1 (or the pseudogene TRBV3-2) and TRBJ1-1; 7 nucleotides align to TRBD1. This CDR3 comprises 14 residues. V shed 1 base and J 9 bases; nucleotides not matched to a gene: 8. Germline V lookup: CDR1 LGHDT, CDR2 YNNKEL (reference sequence). Written as DNA, the CDR3 is TGTGCCAGCAGCCAAGGCCTTGACAGGGCACAAGCTTTCTTT. Translated: CASSQGLDRAQAFF.

The chain has TRBV10-1 and TRBJ2-7; TRBD1 aligns across 7 bases. The CDR3 spans 16 residues. From germline, CDR1 is WNHNN and CDR2 SYGVQD (reference sequence). V trimming: 0 bases; J trimming: 1 base; junction bases outside the gene matches: 6. CDR3 nucleotides: TGCGCCAGCAGTGAGTCGGGGCCAGGGGGATCCTACGAGCAGTACTTC. This translates into CASSESGPGGSYEQYF.

The chain has TRBV5-1 and TRBJ1-1, with 8 bases matching TRBD1. Unmatched junction bases numbered 9, after V lost 4 bases and J lost 1 base. This CDR3 region has 16 residues. Germline V gene lookup returns CDR1 SGHRS and CDR2 YFSETQ. The CDR3: CASSVRGQDKNTEAFF. The CDR3 nucleotides are TGCGCCAGCAGCGTGCGGGGACAGGATAAGAACACTGAAGCTTTCTTT.

This chain links TRBV6-1 with TRBJ2-7, with 11 positions matching TRBD2. The germline V gene has CDR1 MNHNS and CDR2 SASEGT. This CDR3 has 16 amino acids. The V gene end was trimmed by 4 bases and the J gene end by 5 bases; junction bases not matched to a gene: 10. CDR3 bases: TGTGCCAGCAGTGGGTCACTAGCGGGGGACATGGACGAGCAGTACTTC. Protein sequence: CASSGSLAGDMDEQYF.

The rearrangement joins TRBV24-1 to TRBJ1-2; D gene unclear. The CDR3 length is 14 residues. Trimming removed 3 bases at V and 2 bases at J, with 9 bases between. In germline, CDR1 is KGHDR, CDR2 SFDVKD. Here the CDR3 DNA reads TGTGCCACCAGTGATAAGGGAGCGAACTATGGCTACACCTTC. Its protein product is CATSDKGANYGYTF.

This clone has only one observation. V is TRBV19 and J is TRBJ1-3; D is ambiguous. V lost 3 bases and J lost 2, with 14 bases in between. Germline V gene lookup returns CDR1 LNHDA and CDR2 SQIVND (reference sequence). This CDR3 region has 16 residues. This chain's CDR3 is CASSIGGNGAGNTIYF. Written as DNA, the CDR3 is TGTGCCAGTAGTATTGGAGGGAACGGTGCTGGAAACACCATATATTTT.

This clone was detected only a few times. This rearrangement joins TRBV3-1 (or the pseudogene TRBV3-2) to TRBJ2-5; D call uncertain. Trimming stripped 1 base from V and 5 bases from J, with 8 bases between. CDR3 size: 13 residues. The germline CDR1 and CDR2 sequences are LGHDT and YNNKEL (reference sequence). The CDR3 sequence: CASSQAPVETQYF. DNA of the CDR3: TGTGCCAGCAGCCAAGCCCCCGTGGAGACCCAGTACTTC.

The chain joins TRBV6-1 to TRBJ2-3; no reliable D call. V dropped 1 base and J dropped 3 bases, with 8 bases sitting between them. Germline lookup yields CDR1 MNHNS and CDR2 SASEGT. There are 14 residues in the CDR3. The CDR3 loop is CASSEEARTDTQYF. The CDR3 DNA follows: TGTGCCAGCAGTGAAGAGGCTAGAACAGATACGCAGTATTTT.

The chain joins TRBV19 to TRBJ2-7, with 7 bases identical to TRBD1. V shed 3 bases, J shed 3 bases, and the junction held 5 bases outside the gene matches. This CDR3 has 14 amino acids. CDR1 is LNHDA and CDR2 is SQIVND in the germline V gene (reference sequence). CDR3 residues: CASSIGTEVYEQYF. CDR3 coding DNA: TGTGCCAGTAGTATCGGGACAGAAGTCTACGAGCAGTACTTC.

The chain joins TRBV9 to TRBJ1-6, with 7 bases aligning to TRBD1. Looked up from germline, CDR1 is SGDLS and CDR2 is YYNGEE. This CDR3 has 14 residues. V was pared by 4 bases and J by 7 bases, with 5 bases of the junction left unmatched. The CDR3 loop is CASSFRTGNSPLHF. CDR3 sequence (DNA): TGTGCCAGCAGCTTCCGGACAGGCAATTCACCCCTCCACTTT.

The rearrangement joins TRBV7-9 to TRBJ1-1; D remains ambiguous. CDR1 is SEHNR, CDR2 FQNEAQ, per germline (reference sequence). CDR3 length: 12 residues. V was cut by 2 bases and J by 4 bases, with 5 bases left in between. Here the CDR3 reads CASSLSSTEAFF. The CDR3, as DNA: TGTGCCAGCAGCTTAAGTAGCACTGAAGCTTTCTTT.

The chain is built from TRBV28 and TRBJ1-5; 9 bases are shared with TRBD1. The V and J ends lost 6 bases and 0 bases, in that order; junction bases with no gene match: 12. Germline CDR1 reads MDHEN; CDR2 reads SYDVKM. The CDR3 is 18 amino acids. The CDR3 loop is CASSFPGQGVYSNQPQHF. DNA for the CDR3: TGTGCCAGCAGCTTCCCGGGACAGGGAGTATATAGCAATCAGCCCCAGCATTTT.

This rearrangement joins TRBV5-1 to TRBJ2-1; TRBD2 matches 9 bases. The CDR3 sequence is 15 residues long. The V gene's germline CDR1 is SGHRS and CDR2 YFSETQ. With 1 base clipped from V and 8 bases from J, the junction kept 7 bases outside the gene matches. The CDR3 loop is CASSLSAGGRDEQFF. The CDR3 DNA follows: TGCGCCAGCAGCTTGTCGGCGGGGGGGCGAGATGAGCAGTTCTTC. Full variable domain (outside the CDR3, taken from reference TRBV5-1 and TRBJ2-1): KAGVTQTPRYLIKTRGQQVTLSCSPISGHRSVSWYQQTPGQGLQFLFEYFSETQRNKGNFPGRFSGRQFSNSRSEMNVSTLELGDSALYLCASSLSAGGRDEQFFGPGTRLTVL.

This chain joins TRBV15 and TRBJ2-7; D unclear. The germline gives CDR1 LNHNV, CDR2 YYDKDF (reference sequence). V lost 5 bases and J lost 2, with 7 bases in between. This CDR3 has 12 residues. The CDR3 bases are TGTGCCACCAGCGGCCAGACCTACGAGCAGTACTTC. Its translation: CATSGQTYEQYF.

The rearrangement joins TRBV5-1 to TRBJ2-5; 8 bases map to TRBD1. After removal of 1 base from V and 5 bases from J, the junction contained 4 bases not matched to a gene. The CDR3 spans 14 residues. Germline CDR1 and CDR2: SGHRS and YFSETQ. The CDR3 sequence: CASSLQGARETQYF. The CDR3 region has the DNA TGCGCCAGCAGCTTGCAGGGGGCGCGGGAGACCCAGTACTTC.

This clone has a count of ten or more. The rearrangement links TRBV4-2 to TRBJ2-3; 11 positions agree with TRBD1. J lost 4 bases, V lost 1 base, and 1 base had no gene match. Germline lookup yields CDR1 LGHNA and CDR2 YNFKEQ. The CDR3 extends over 15 amino acids. As DNA, the CDR3 is TGTGCCAGCAGCCAAGGGACAGGGGGCGCAGATACGCAGTATTTT. This encodes CASSQGTGGADTQYF.